This T cell receptor (beta chain) was captured in a study of graft-versus-host responses after intestinal transplantation. Whole-study context: Each recipient received a multivisceral, liver-intestinal, or isolated intestinal graft. Overall study findings and caveats: Declines in HvG clones occurring early post-transplant were associated with peak circulating GvH clone levels. Some GvH clones were seen earlier in gut or blood, suggesting intestinal origin.

This CDR3 region has 14 residues. Germline CDR1 is WSHSY and CDR2 is SAAADI. The V segment lost 7 bases and the J segment 1 base; nucleotides outside the gene matches: 5. Comments on this clone: The target antigen is unknown.

The protocol was immunoSEQ multiplex PCR, while the TCRdb copy is restricted to in-frame clones and leaves out a portion. The data contain about 78,000 clones, nearly 90% of them singletons. The specimen comprised unstimulated CD8+ T cells sorted from spleen or lymph node cells, sampled before transplant. This TCR came from a human donor who was the organ donor for an intestinal transplant. The chain uses TRBV10-2 and TRBJ2-7; 9 bases are shared with TRBD2. The CDR3 region is CASKQRGESYEQYV. DNA for the CDR3: TGCGCCAGCAAACAGCGGGGGGAATCCTACGAGCAGTACGTC.